A single sample is the source of the 32 T cell receptor beta chains below, sequenced in a study of T cells in Graves' hyperthyroidism and ophthalmopathy. TCR beta CDR3 region amplification was performed from RNA transcripts. First-round RT-PCR targeting the TCR CDR3 was performed with the HTBI primer set. TCRdb used MiXCR to reprocess the multiplex PCR reads, holding one entry per CDR3 protein. The repertoire holds about 840,000 distinct CDR3 sequences, with 35% to 40% as singletons. Sequences were obtained from blood. Receptor source: a man aged 18 to 30 with Graves' hyperthyroidism.

This clonotype has more than one count but fewer than ten. The chain joins TRBV19 to TRBJ2-5; 9 nucleotides align to TRBD2. V trimming: 5 bases; J trimming: 0 bases; junction bases outside the gene matches: 16. The CDR3 totals 19 residues. CDR1 LNHDA and CDR2 SQIVND come from the germline V gene (reference sequence). DNA for the CDR3: TGTGCCAGTAGTCCCTCTGGCGGGAGGGCATTTTTCGACCAAGAGACCCAGTACTTC. Its protein is CASSPSGGRAFFDQETQYF.

J is TRBJ1-5 and V is TRBV10-3; 9 bases fit TRBD1. This CDR3 is built from 13 residues. CDR1 is ENHRY and CDR2 is SYGVKD in the germline V gene. The CDR3 bases are TGTCCCACCGGGACAGGGTCTAATCAGCCCCAGCATTTT. It translates to CPTGTGSNQPQHF.

This chain connects TRBV11-2 to TRBJ1-1; D might be TRBD1 (5 bases). The CDR3 runs to 14 residues. V lost 0 bases to trimming and J lost 6 bases, with 11 bases between them. The V gene's germline CDR1 is SGHAT and CDR2 FQNNGV. The CDR3 nucleotides are TGTGCCAGCAGCTTAGAGGGGGGTTGGGCTGAAGCTTTCTTT. The encoded protein is CASSLEGGWAEAFF. The full variable domain, with the rest looked up from reference TRBV11-2 and TRBJ1-1, is EAGVAQSPRYKIIEKRQSVAFWCNPISGHATLYWYQQILGQGPKLLIQFQNNGVVDDSQLPKDRFSAERLKGVDSTLKIQPAKLEDSAVYLCASSLEGGWAEAFFGQGTRLTVV.

This clonotype was seen repeatedly, ten times or more. The V and J genes are TRBV7-9 and TRBJ1-1; tentative D call: TRBD1 (6 bases). Germline V CDR1 and CDR2: SEHNR, FQNEAQ (reference sequence). Trimming removed 5 bases from V and 1 base from J, with 11 bases in between. The CDR3 is made up of 14 amino acids. Here the CDR3 reads CASSPQGQNTEAFF. The DNA for the CDR3 is TGTGCCAGCAGCCCTCAGGGACAGAACACTGAAGCTTTCTTT.

The CDR3 DNA reads TGTGCTAGTGGTCTAGAGACCACTGAAGCTTTCTTT. Encoded protein: CASGLETTEAFF. V usage is TRBV12-5 and J usage is TRBJ1-1; no clear D. Germline-derived CDR1 and CDR2 are LGHNT and FRNRAP. The CDR3 is 12 residues long. The ends were cut back, 5 bases at V and 4 bases at J, with 8 bases in the middle.

This clonotype was seen ten or more times. The rearrangement links TRBV5-1 to TRBJ1-1; possibly TRBD1 for D (6 bases). This CDR3 is built from 12 residues. Germline V gives CDR1 SGHRS, CDR2 YFSETQ. Trimming shortened V by 2 bases and J by 7 bases, and 9 bases separated the two germline ends. CDR3 coding DNA: TGCGCCAGCAGCTTCATGACAGGTGAAGCTTTCTTT. It is translated as CASSFMTGEAFF.

In this sample, this clonotype turned up a few times. The chain recombines TRBV12-3 or TRBV12-4 with TRBJ1-5, with 7 bases that match TRBD1. V lost 6 bases to trimming and J lost 11 bases; unmatched junction nucleotides: 13. This CDR3 spans 14 amino acids. The CDR3 protein is CASRPGTVLVAQHF. CDR3 in DNA: TGTGCCAGCAGGCCCGGGACAGTCCTAGTGGCCCAGCATTTT.

This clonotype came up a few times. The chain employs TRBV9 and TRBJ2-2; 7 bases match TRBD2. The CDR3 runs to 17 residues. The V segment lost 0 bases and the J segment 0 bases; nucleotides outside the gene matches: 5. Germline CDR1 SGDLS, CDR2 YYNGEE. The CDR3 nucleotides are TGTGCCAGCAGCGTAGCTGGGAGGGTCTCGAACACCGGGGAGCTGTTTTTT. Its protein is CASSVAGRVSNTGELFF.

This clonotype was seen a handful of times. This chain connects TRBV20-1 to TRBJ1-5; weak D call: TRBD1 (6 bases). The CDR3 runs 17 residues. Germline V gives CDR1 DFQATT, CDR2 SNEGSKA (reference sequence). The V end lost 3 bases, the J end lost 3 bases, and 21 bases lay between the germline ends. For the CDR3, the DNA is TGCAGTGCTAGGACAGGTGGAGGGGGGTTAGTCAATCAGCCCCAGCATTTT. Its translation is CSARTGGGGLVNQPQHF.

There are many counts of this clonotype. The V call is TRBV29-1, the J call TRBJ2-7, with TRBD1 as a possible D gene (5 bases). V lost 1 base and J lost 3, with 19 bases in between. CDR1 and CDR2 from the germline V gene are SQVTM and ANQGSEA. The CDR3 sequence is 16 residues long. The CDR3 region is CSVEVVGASASYEQYF. Written as DNA, the CDR3 is TGCAGCGTTGAAGTGGTTGGGGCTAGTGCTAGCTACGAGCAGTACTTC.

The J gene is TRBJ2-7, the V gene TRBV7-2, with D tentatively TRBD2 (5 bases). Germline V gives CDR1 SGHTA, CDR2 FQGNSA. This CDR3 comprises 15 residues. V lost 7 bases and J lost 0, with 16 bases in between. The CDR3 region is CASTLYPGNSYEQYF. The CDR3 DNA sequence: TGTGCCAGCACCCTCTACCCCGGGAACTCCTACGAGCAGTACTTC.

Details on this clonotype: The junction shows a germline mismatch at one end, possibly a read error. The chain has TRBV20-1 and TRBJ2-5, with 7 bases fitting TRBD1. There are 13 residues in the CDR3. Germline lookup yields CDR1 DFQATT and CDR2 SNEGSKA (reference sequence). Here the CDR3 DNA reads TGCAGTGCTACCGGGACAGACCAAGGGACCCAGTACTTC. Protein: CSATGTDQGTQYF.

The chain couples TRBV10-3 to TRBJ2-5; 9 bases agree with TRBD2. The J segment lost 1 base and the V segment lost 10 bases, leaving 4 bases of the junction unmatched. The CDR3 has 13 amino acids. Germline-derived CDR1 and CDR2 are ENHRY and SYGVKD. The CDR3 here is CATQAGGQETQYF. Here the CDR3 DNA reads TGTGCCACCCAAGCGGGGGGCCAAGAGACCCAGTACTTC.

This clonotype was seen a few times. The CDR3, as DNA: TGTGCCAGCAGCATGGACCCCCTAGGTGATGGCTACACCTTC. Amino acids: CASSMDPLGDGYTF. This chain uses TRBV12-3 or TRBV12-4 with TRBJ1-2; D gene unclear. Trimming shortened V by 6 bases and J by 6 bases, and 17 bases separated the two germline ends. This CDR3 has 14 amino acids.

The chain links TRBV2 to TRBJ2-2, with TRBD2 matching 13 bases. Germline V lookup: CDR1 SNHLY, CDR2 FYNNEI. CDR3 length equals 13 residues. CDR3 sequence (DNA): TGTGCTGGGGGGACTAGCGGGGCCGGGGAGCTGTTTTTT. Translating gives CAGGTSGAGELFF.

The J gene is TRBJ1-2, the V gene TRBV29-1; D remains ambiguous. Germline loops: CDR1 SQVTM, CDR2 ANQGSEA. The CDR3 is 12 amino acids. The germline V and J ends were trimmed by 4 bases and 2 bases, with 8 bases remaining between them. The chain's CDR3 is CSVGGPNYGYTF. CDR3 sequence (DNA): TGCAGCGTTGGCGGGCCCAACTATGGCTACACCTTC.

This clonotype showed up many times. J is TRBJ1-5 and V is TRBV6-5, with unresolved D. Trimming took 7 bases from V and 9 from J, leaving 16 bases between them. This CDR3 has 13 residues. Per germline, CDR1 MNHEY and CDR2 SVGAGI. CDR3 sequence reads: CASNGRAGSPQHF. For the CDR3, the DNA is TGTGCCAGCAACGGACGGGCTGGTTCGCCCCAGCATTTT.

The chain is built from TRBV15 and TRBJ1-1, with 7 bases matching TRBD1. Per the germline V gene, CDR1 is LNHNV and CDR2 is YYDKDF (reference sequence). The CDR3 sequence is 15 residues long. Germline trimming cut 1 base from V and 6 bases from J; bases unmatched to any gene: 8. The CDR3 coding sequence is TGTGCCACCAGCAGAGGCGGTGCGACAGGGTCTGAAGCTTTCTTT. Encoded protein: CATSRGGATGSEAFF. Filled out from reference TRBV15 and TRBJ1-1, the complete variable domain reads DAMVIQNPRYQVTQFGKPVTLSCSQTLNHNVMYWYQQKSSQAPKLLFHYYDKDFNNEADTPDNFQSRRPNTSFCFLDIRSPGLGDTAMYLCATSRGGATGSEAFFGQGTRLTVV.

This clonotype was seen once. The CDR3 does not end in the conserved phenylalanine or tryptophan, so this is likely a read error. J is TRBJ1-1 and V is TRBV28; possible D gene TRBD1, 5 bases. The CDR3 contains 14 residues. V lost 2 bases and J lost 0, with 7 bases in between. CDR1 and CDR2 (germline): MDHEN, SYDVKM. The chain's CDR3 is CASSLGDLNTEAFL. In DNA form, the CDR3 reads TGTGCCAGCAGTTTAGGGGACCTGAACACTGAAGCTTTCCTT.

The genes are TRBV29-1 and TRBJ2-7; 9 nucleotides match TRBD1. The J segment lost 7 bases and the V segment lost 1 base, leaving 8 bases of the junction unmatched. The CDR3 runs 14 residues. CDR1 and CDR2 from the germline V gene are SQVTM and ANQGSEA. CDR3 amino acids: CSVEVDGTGNEQYF. The CDR3 bases are TGCAGCGTTGAAGTCGATGGGACAGGGAATGAGCAGTACTTC.

The V gene is TRBV9, the J gene TRBJ1-5; maybe TRBD1 (5 bases). The CDR3 runs 12 residues. The V gene lost 3 bases and the J gene lost 11 bases, with 12 bases spanning the gap. Germline V lookup: CDR1 SGDLS, CDR2 YYNGEE. DNA for the CDR3: TGTGCCAGCAGCGGGGGACGGGAGACCCAGCATTTT. Its protein product is CASSGGRETQHF. Full variable domain (rest looked up from reference TRBV9 and TRBJ1-5): DSGVTQTPKHLITATGQRVTLRCSPRSGDLSVYWYQQSLDQGLQFLIQYYNGEERAKGNILERFSAQQFPDLHSELNLSSLELGDSALYFCASSGGRETQHFGDGTRLSIL.

This clonotype turned up a few times. The chain employs TRBV7-2 and TRBJ2-5, with D possibly being TRBD1 (5 bases). The J call may not be correct, given that the DNA end is closer to TRBJ2-7. The CDR3 spans 13 residues. Germline lookup yields CDR1 SGHTA and CDR2 FQGNSA. CDR3 sequence: CASTIPGHYEQYF. In DNA form, the CDR3 reads TGTGCCAGCACCATCCCTGGACACTACGAGCAGTACTTC.

This clonotype was observed a few times. The V call is TRBV20-1, the J call TRBJ2-5; 9 nucleotides match TRBD2. The CDR3 spans 13 residues. Germline V CDR1 and CDR2: DFQATT, SNEGSKA (reference sequence). Trimming removed 5 bases from V and 3 bases from J; junction bases left unmatched: 4. The CDR3 bases are TGCAGTGCTGGACGACTAGCGGAAGAGACCCAGTACTTC. Translating it yields CSAGRLAEETQYF.

This clonotype showed up many times. The chain uses TRBV13 and TRBJ1-4; 7 bases are shared with TRBD1. The CDR3 is 17 amino acids. V gave up 0 bases and J gave up 8 bases; unmatched junction bases: 12. Germline V CDR1 and CDR2: PRHDT, FYEKMQ (reference sequence). The CDR3 loop is CASSLGAGTAIREKLFF. The CDR3, as DNA: TGTGCCAGCAGCTTAGGTGCGGGGACAGCTATAAGAGAAAAACTGTTTTTT.

On this clonotype: A much larger clone differs by one base, so this may be a read error. The gene calls are TRBV10-3 and TRBJ1-5, with a weak D call TRBD1 (6 bases). CDR3 length: 12 residues. In germline, CDR1 is ENHRY, CDR2 SYGVKD. Trimming shortened V by 10 bases and J by 4 bases, and 11 bases separated the two germline ends. CDR3 in amino acids: CATGGTNQPQHF. DNA for the CDR3: TGTGCCACCGGGGGGACAAATCAGCCCCAGCATTTT.

This clonotype was observed many times. The chain recombines TRBV5-1 with TRBJ1-1; 7 nucleotides line up with TRBD1. CDR1 is SGHRS and CDR2 is YFSETQ in the germline V gene. CDR3 length equals 14 residues. Trimming cost V 4 bases and J 4 bases; bases outside gene matches: 7. The CDR3 loop is CASSEGDSPTEAFF. The CDR3, as DNA: TGCGCCAGCAGCGAAGGGGACAGCCCCACTGAAGCTTTCTTT.

Notes on this clonotype: A read error is possible here, since a much larger clone lies one base away. The CDR3 spells CASKGSVGSTEAFF. The CDR3 DNA reads as TGTGCCAGCAAGGGGTCAGTAGGGAGCACTGAAGCTTTCTTT. This rearrangement joins TRBV2 to TRBJ1-1; possibly TRBD1 for D (5 bases). The CDR3 is 14 amino acids. Germline CDR1 reads SNHLY; CDR2 reads FYNNEI. The V gene lost 7 bases and the J gene lost 4 bases, with 16 bases spanning the gap.

This clonotype turned up a few times. The V gene is TRBV20-1, the J gene TRBJ1-2, with TRBD1 matching 7 bases. V shed 1 base and J 4 bases; nucleotides not matched to a gene: 6. The CDR3 extends over 14 amino acids. Germline CDR1 DFQATT, CDR2 SNEGSKA (reference sequence). CDR3: CSARVRGSGYGYTF. The DNA for the CDR3 is TGCAGTGCTAGAGTCAGGGGGAGCGGCTATGGCTACACCTTC.

This clonotype was recorded many times. This sequence joins TRBV19 and TRBJ2-2; no reliable D call. The CDR3 consists of 14 residues. CDR1 and CDR2 from the germline V gene are LNHDA and SQIVND (reference sequence). The V gene lost 8 bases and the J gene lost 1 base, with 11 bases spanning the gap. The CDR3 region has the DNA TGTGCCAGTCGCCTCGGGCGGAACACCGGGGAGCTGTTTTTT. Translated, it gives CASRLGRNTGELFF.

This clonotype appeared a few times. The chain employs TRBV2 and TRBJ2-5, with D maybe TRBD2 (6 bases). V was cut by 6 bases and J by 1 base, with 18 bases left in between. Germline V gene data show CDR1 as SNHLY and CDR2 as FYNNEI. This CDR3 comprises 16 residues. The CDR3: CASSLLGSGTQETQYF. The DNA of the CDR3 is TGTGCCAGCAGCTTACTAGGTAGCGGCACCCAAGAGACCCAGTACTTC.

Notes on this clonotype: A much larger clone lies one base from this, so it may be a read error. The genes are TRBV2 and TRBJ1-1; D might be TRBD1 (5 bases). The length of the CDR3 is 14 residues. From germline, CDR1 is SNHLY and CDR2 FYNNEI. V lost 9 bases and J 4 bases, leaving 18 bases between the germline ends. CDR3 region: CASSNDGGSTEAFF. The CDR3 nucleotides are TGTGCCAGTTCCAATGACGGGGGAAGCACTGAAGCTTTCTTT.

The sample holds a few counts of this clonotype. The rearrangement joins TRBV20-1 to TRBJ2-7; TRBD2 matches 13 bases. The germline V gene has CDR1 DFQATT and CDR2 SNEGSKA (reference sequence). There are 18 residues in the CDR3. V trimming: 1 base; J trimming: 0 bases; junction bases outside the gene matches: 9. CDR3 in amino acids: CSARGRTSGRGSSYEQYF. The CDR3 DNA follows: TGCAGTGCTAGAGGGAGGACTAGCGGGAGAGGTTCCTCCTACGAGCAGTACTTC.